This is a list of T cell receptor beta chains from one sample in a study of a mutant IDH1 vaccine in newly diagnosed glioma. Antigens of these TCRs are unknown. TCRdb's table, derived via immunoSEQ multiplex PCR, lists solely in-frame clones and lacks some. The repertoire holds roughly 40,000 clones, with just over 90% as singletons. The sequencing used PBMCs, collected from a glioma patient whose treatment included an IDH1 peptide vaccine. The origin of the receptors is a man in his forties or fifties with glioma. Each CDR3 is given without its conserved first and last residue. The order of the fields is V gene, CDR3 protein.

V: TRBV5-1; CDR3: ASSLDNSPLH
V: TRBV7-9; CDR3: ASSYGQGRPWEKLF
V: TRBV4-3; CDR3: ASSQAGGVTEAF
V: TRBV23-1; CDR3: ASRGQGNQPQH
V: TRBV14; CDR3: ASSSYGRGAYEQY
V: TRBV7-2; CDR3: ASSFGTSGGATDTQY
V: TRBV25-1; CDR3: ASTRRGDTEAF
V: TRBV29-1; CDR3: SVERTGYNEQF
V: TRBV30; CDR3: AWTLGIAGNNEQF
V: TRBV30; CDR3: AWGRGAYEQY
V: TRBV7-6; CDR3: ASSLGTGFNYGYT
V: TRBV29-1; CDR3: SVEQGSNQPQH
V: TRBV2; CDR3: ASGLAGVRADTQY
V: TRBV4-1; CDR3: ASSLGQGGTNYGYT
V: TRBV14; CDR3: ASSYIVGRDTEAF
V: TRBV4-1; CDR3: ASSQQTGRTEAF
V: TRBV27; CDR3: ASSLGTMNTEAF
V: TRBV6-1; CDR3: ASSVDLIYGYT
V: TRBV29-1; CDR3: SSQGGPNEKLF
V: TRBV7-2; CDR3: ASSLQTSRLPETQY
V: TRBV5-1; CDR3: ASSLGDPGQGWNEQF
V: TRBV27; CDR3: ASSSISWTGTGYEQY
V: TRBV11-2; CDR3: ASSFLAGGNEQY
V: TRBV5-4; CDR3: ASSFGTSNQPQH
V: TRBV7-2; CDR3: ASSDGLRSRPFRNEQF
V: TRBV7-6; CDR3: ASSLAPSGQAYNEQF
V: TRBV14; CDR3: ASSQDSTADTQY
V: TRBV23-1; CDR3: ASSQSLGGSSSYEQY
V: TRBV6-6; CDR3: ASTEGYGRTEAF
V: TRBV9; CDR3: ASSAAQETQY
V: TRBV7-8; CDR3: ASSLVSSEQY
V: TRBV7-2; CDR3: ASSQTSGKETQY
V: TRBV7-8; CDR3: ASSPRLAGHSTDTQY
V: TRBV2; CDR3: ASSRQGLTYEQY
V: TRBV7-2; CDR3: ASSPGPTHNEKLF
V: TRBV6-1; CDR3: ASSVEQGNQPQH
V: TRBV28; CDR3: ASSFFIVREFGNQPQH
V: TRBV4-2; CDR3: ASTSEIQGSYGYT
V: TRBV13; CDR3: ASSSRTDGNQPQH
V: TRBV5-6; CDR3: ASTLRGVQETQY
V: TRBV7-2; CDR3: ATRRAGSYNEQF
V: TRBV28; CDR3: ASTGGQGSGYT
V: TRBV19; CDR3: ASSIDGLINEKLF
V: TRBV5-6; CDR3: ASSRRQGTTVATNEKLF
V: TRBV2; CDR3: ASSRDSYEQY
V: TRBV28; CDR3: ASRLDPGAEQY
V: TRBV28; CDR3: ASSSYLWGGQRDYNEQF
V: TRBV6-5; CDR3: ATRGGVSQPQH
V: TRBV7-8; CDR3: ASSTGQQETQY
V: TRBV4-2; CDR3: ASSQDSGGPDEQF